This entry lists 10 T cell receptor beta chains sequenced from one sample in a study of blood T cell repertoires in COVID-19. The table came from immunoSEQ multiplex PCR; TCRdb's copy has only in-frame clones and leaves some out. The data hold approximately 300,000 clones, with around 84% observed a single time. Specimen: PBMCs or T cells enriched from blood (not recorded which). These receptors all stem from a woman younger than 30 who had recovered from COVID-19.

This chain links TRBV30 with TRBJ2-5; TRBD1 is a possible D gene (5 bases). Germline loops: CDR1 GTSNPN, CDR2 SVGIG (reference sequence). V dropped 1 base and J dropped 2 bases, with 8 bases sitting between them. The CDR3 is 13 residues long. DNA of the CDR3: TGTGCCTGGAGTGAGACAGTGCAAGAGACCCAGTACTTC. Translation gives CAWSETVQETQYF.

This chain uses TRBV30 with TRBJ2-7; the match to TRBD1 covers 9 bases. Looked up from germline, CDR1 is GTSNPN and CDR2 is SVGIG (reference sequence). The CDR3 runs 13 residues. V shed 5 bases and J 7 bases; nucleotides not matched to a gene: 9. The CDR3 nucleotides read TGTGCCTGGCAACTACAGGGGGCGGGAGAGCAGTACTTC. Translating it yields CAWQLQGAGEQYF.

The CDR3, as DNA: TGTGCCACGGCGGGTTTAACAGTTTCCAACTATGGCTACACCTTC. It yields the protein CATAGLTVSNYGYTF. The rearrangement joins TRBV27 to TRBJ1-2; D ambiguous. Germline CDR1 and CDR2: MNHEY and SMNVEV (reference sequence). The CDR3 has 15 amino acids. V gave up 10 bases and J gave up 2 bases, with 20 bases separating them.

J is TRBJ1-1 and V is TRBV2, with TRBD1 identical over 11 bases. With V trimmed by 7 bases and J by 8 bases, 12 bases remained unmatched. CDR1 is SNHLY and CDR2 is FYNNEI in the germline V gene. The CDR3 extends over 15 amino acids. In nucleotides, the CDR3 is TGTGCCAGCACCCGAAGGACAGGGGGCTTAGGAGAAGCTTTCTTT. This gives the protein CASTRRTGGLGEAFF.

The chain has TRBV28 and TRBJ2-7; TRBD2 might be the D (5 bases). Germline lookup yields CDR1 MDHEN and CDR2 SYDVKM. V shed 3 bases and J shed 5 bases, with 17 bases lying between them. This CDR3 spans 15 amino acids. CDR3 nucleotides: TGTGCCAGCAGTTTCCACCAGGCGGGCGTCGACGAGCAGTACTTC. Translation gives CASSFHQAGVDEQYF.

The DNA for the CDR3 is TGCGCCAGCAGCACACAGGTATCTAGCACAGATACGCAGTATTTT. Its protein product is CASSTQVSSTDTQYF. This sequence joins TRBV5-1 and TRBJ2-3, with D possibly being TRBD1 (5 bases). The germline V gene has CDR1 SGHRS and CDR2 YFSETQ. The CDR3 is 15 amino acids. V lost 4 bases and J 0 bases, leaving 12 bases between the germline ends.

The chain recombines TRBV3-1 (or the pseudogene TRBV3-2) with TRBJ2-3; 10 bases map to TRBD2. Germline loops: CDR1 LGHDT, CDR2 YNNKEL (reference sequence). CDR3 size: 20 residues. The trim removed 2 bases at V and 2 bases at J, leaving 16 bases unmatched. The CDR3 region is CASSQRGSGGPELFTDTQYF. The CDR3 nucleotides are TGTGCCAGCAGCCAAAGAGGTAGCGGGGGGCCTGAACTATTCACAGATACGCAGTATTTT.

V usage is TRBV28 and J usage is TRBJ2-1, with 11 nucleotides matching TRBD2. The CDR3 runs 19 residues. The germline V gene encodes CDR1 MDHEN and CDR2 SYDVKM. J lost 2 bases, V lost 2 bases, and 11 bases had no gene match. The DNA for the CDR3 is TGTGCCAGCAGTTTAAGCAAGGCTGGGACTAGCGGTACCTACAATGAGCAGTTCTTC. The encoded protein is CASSLSKAGTSGTYNEQFF.

This clone appeared once. This chain connects TRBV29-1 to TRBJ1-1; 9 nucleotides align to TRBD1. Trimming removed 7 bases from V and 4 bases from J; junction bases left unmatched: 7. Germline values: CDR1 SQVTM, CDR2 ANQGSEA. The CDR3 spans 13 residues. In DNA form, the CDR3 reads TGCAGCGGACACAGGGGGCGCAGCACTGAAGCTTTCTTT. This translates into CSGHRGRSTEAFF.

Only a few counts were recorded for this clone. CDR3 nucleotide sequence: TGTGCCAGCACGCGGGAGGAGACCGGGGAGCTGTTTTTT. It is translated as CASTREETGELFF. This chain links TRBV2 with TRBJ2-2; 8 bases agree with TRBD2. After removal of 7 bases from V and 5 bases from J, the junction contained 3 bases not matched to a gene. The germline CDR1 and CDR2 sequences are SNHLY and FYNNEI. The CDR3 length is 13 residues.